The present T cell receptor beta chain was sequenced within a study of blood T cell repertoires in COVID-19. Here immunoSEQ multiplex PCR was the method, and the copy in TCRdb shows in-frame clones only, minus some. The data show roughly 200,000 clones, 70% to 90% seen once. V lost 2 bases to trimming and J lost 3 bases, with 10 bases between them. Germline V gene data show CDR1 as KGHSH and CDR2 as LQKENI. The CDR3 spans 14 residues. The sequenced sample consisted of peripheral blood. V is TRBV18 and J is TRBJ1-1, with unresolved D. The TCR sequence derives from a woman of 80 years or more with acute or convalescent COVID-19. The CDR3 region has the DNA TGTGCCAGCTCACCAAGGACGGGAGACACTGAAGCTTTCTTT. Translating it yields CASSPRTGDTEAFF.